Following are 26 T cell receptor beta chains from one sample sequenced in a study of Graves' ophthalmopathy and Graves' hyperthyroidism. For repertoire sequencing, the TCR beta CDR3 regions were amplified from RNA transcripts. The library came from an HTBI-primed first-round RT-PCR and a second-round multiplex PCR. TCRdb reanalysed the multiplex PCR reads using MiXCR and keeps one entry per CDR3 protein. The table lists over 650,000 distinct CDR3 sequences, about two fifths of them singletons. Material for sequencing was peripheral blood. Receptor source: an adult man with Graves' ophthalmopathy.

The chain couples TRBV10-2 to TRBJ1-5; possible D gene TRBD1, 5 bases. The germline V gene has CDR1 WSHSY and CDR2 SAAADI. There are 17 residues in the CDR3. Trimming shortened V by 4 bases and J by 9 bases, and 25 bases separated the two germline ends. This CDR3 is CASSVGRTGAGYLPQHF. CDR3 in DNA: TGCGCCAGCAGTGTTGGCAGAACCGGGGCCGGGTATCTGCCCCAGCATTTT.

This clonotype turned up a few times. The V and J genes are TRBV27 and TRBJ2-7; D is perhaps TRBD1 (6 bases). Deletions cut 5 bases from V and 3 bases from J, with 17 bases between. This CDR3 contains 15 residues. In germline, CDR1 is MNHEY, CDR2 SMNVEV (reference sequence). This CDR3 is CASSLTPRGSYEQYF. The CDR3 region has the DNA TGTGCCAGCAGTCTCACCCCTAGGGGGAGCTACGAGCAGTACTTC.

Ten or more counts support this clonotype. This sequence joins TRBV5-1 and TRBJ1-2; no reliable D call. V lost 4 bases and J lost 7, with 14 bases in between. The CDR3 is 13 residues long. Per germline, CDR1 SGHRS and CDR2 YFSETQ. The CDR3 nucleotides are TGCGCCAGCAGCCTGGCCGACGGGAGTGGCTACACCTTC. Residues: CASSLADGSGYTF.

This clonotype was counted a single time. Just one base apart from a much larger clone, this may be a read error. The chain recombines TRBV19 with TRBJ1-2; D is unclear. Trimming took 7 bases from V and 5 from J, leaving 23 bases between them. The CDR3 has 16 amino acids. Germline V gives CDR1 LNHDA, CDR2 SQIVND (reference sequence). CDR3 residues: CASTLSPIEGKYGYTF. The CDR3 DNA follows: TGTGCCAGTACCCTAAGCCCAATCGAAGGGAAGTATGGCTACACCTTC. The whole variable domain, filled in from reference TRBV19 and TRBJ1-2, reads DGGITQSPKYLFRKEGQNVTLSCEQNLNHDAMYWYRQDPGQGLRLIYYSQIVNDFQKGDIAEGYSVSREKKESFPLTVTSAQKNPTAFYLCASTLSPIEGKYGYTFGSGTRLTVV.

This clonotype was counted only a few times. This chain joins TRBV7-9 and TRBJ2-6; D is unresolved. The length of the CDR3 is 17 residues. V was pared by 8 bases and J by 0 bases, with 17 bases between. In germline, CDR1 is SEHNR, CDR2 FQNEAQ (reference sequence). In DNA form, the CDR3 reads TGTGCCAGCTCACCGAGTTCTGCCCTCTCTGGGGCCAACGTCCTGACTTTC. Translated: CASSPSSALSGANVLTF.

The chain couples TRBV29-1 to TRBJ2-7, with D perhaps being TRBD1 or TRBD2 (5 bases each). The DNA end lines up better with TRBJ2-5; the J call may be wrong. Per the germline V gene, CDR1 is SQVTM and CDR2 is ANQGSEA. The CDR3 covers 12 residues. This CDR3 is CSEGSGLGTQYF. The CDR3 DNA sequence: TGCAGTGAGGGATCAGGGCTAGGGACCCAGTACTTC.

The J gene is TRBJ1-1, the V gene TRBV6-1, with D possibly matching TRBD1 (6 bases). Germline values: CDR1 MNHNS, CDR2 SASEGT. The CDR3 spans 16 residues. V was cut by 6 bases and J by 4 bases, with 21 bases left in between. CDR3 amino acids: CASSLGRGVLGTEAFF. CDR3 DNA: TGTGCCAGCAGCCTCGGAAGGGGGGTGCTGGGCACTGAAGCTTTCTTT.

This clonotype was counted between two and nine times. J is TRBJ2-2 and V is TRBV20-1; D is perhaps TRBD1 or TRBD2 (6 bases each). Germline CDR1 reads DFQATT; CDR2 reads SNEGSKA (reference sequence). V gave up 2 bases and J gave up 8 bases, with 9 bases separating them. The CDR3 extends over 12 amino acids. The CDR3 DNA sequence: TGCAGTGCTAGAAGGGGGGCTGGGGAGCTGTTTTTT. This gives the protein CSARRGAGELFF.

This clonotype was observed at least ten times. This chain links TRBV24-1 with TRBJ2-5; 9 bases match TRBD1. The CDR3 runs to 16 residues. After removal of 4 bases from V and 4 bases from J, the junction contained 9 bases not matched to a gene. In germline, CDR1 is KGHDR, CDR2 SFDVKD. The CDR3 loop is CATSDPGQGLGETQYF. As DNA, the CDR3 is TGTGCCACCAGTGACCCGGGACAGGGCCTAGGAGAGACCCAGTACTTC.

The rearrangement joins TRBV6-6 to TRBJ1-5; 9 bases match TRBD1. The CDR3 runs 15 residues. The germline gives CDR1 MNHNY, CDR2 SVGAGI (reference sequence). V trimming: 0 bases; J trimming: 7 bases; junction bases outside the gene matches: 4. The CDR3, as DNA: TGTGCCAGCAGTTACTCGACAGGGGGGGCCCAGCCCCAGCATTTT. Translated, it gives CASSYSTGGAQPQHF.

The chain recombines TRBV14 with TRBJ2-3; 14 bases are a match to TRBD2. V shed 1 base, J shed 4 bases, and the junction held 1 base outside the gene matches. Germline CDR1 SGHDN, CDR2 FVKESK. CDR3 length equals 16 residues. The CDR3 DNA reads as TGTGCCAGCAGCCAAGGACTAGCGGGGGGGCCAGATACGCAGTATTTT. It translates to CASSQGLAGGPDTQYF.

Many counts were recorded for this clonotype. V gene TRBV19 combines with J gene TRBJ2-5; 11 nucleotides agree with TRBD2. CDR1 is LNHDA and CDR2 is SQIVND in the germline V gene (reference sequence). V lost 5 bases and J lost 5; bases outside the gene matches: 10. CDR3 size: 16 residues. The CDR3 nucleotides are TGTGCCAGTAGTCTCAACGGGGCTAGCGGGAGGGAGACCCAGTACTTC. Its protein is CASSLNGASGRETQYF.

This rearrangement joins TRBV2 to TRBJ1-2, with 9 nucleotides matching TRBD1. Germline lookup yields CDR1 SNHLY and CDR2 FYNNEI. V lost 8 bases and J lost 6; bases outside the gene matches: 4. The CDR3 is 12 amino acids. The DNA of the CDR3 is TGTGCCAGCGTTGGGACAGGGCATGGCTACACCTTC. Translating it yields CASVGTGHGYTF. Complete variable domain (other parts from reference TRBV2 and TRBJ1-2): EPEVTQTPSHQVTQMGQEVILRCVPISNHLYFYWYRQILGQKVEFLVSFYNNEISEKSEIFDDQFSVERPDGSNFTLKIRSTKLEDSAMYFCASVGTGHGYTFGSGTRLTVV.

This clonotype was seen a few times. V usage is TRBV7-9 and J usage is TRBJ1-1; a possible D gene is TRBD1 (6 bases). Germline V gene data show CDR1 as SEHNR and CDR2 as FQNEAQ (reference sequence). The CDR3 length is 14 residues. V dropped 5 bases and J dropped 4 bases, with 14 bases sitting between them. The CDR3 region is CASSQPTGLTEAFF. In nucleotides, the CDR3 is TGTGCCAGCAGCCAACCCACAGGGCTCACTGAAGCTTTCTTT.

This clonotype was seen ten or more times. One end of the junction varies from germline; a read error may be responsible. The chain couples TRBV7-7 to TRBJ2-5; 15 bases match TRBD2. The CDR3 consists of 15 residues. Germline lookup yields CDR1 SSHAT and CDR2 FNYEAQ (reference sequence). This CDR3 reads CASSRGLAGGQTQYF. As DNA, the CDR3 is TGTGCTAGCAGCCGGGGACTAGCGGGGGGCCAGACCCAGTACTTC.

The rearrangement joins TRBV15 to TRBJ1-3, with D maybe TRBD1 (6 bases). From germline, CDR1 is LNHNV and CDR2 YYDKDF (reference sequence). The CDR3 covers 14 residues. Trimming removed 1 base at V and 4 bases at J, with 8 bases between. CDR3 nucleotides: TGTGCCACCAGCAGAGCTACAGGGGGAAACACCATATATTTT. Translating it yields CATSRATGGNTIYF. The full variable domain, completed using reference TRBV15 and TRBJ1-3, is DAMVIQNPRYQVTQFGKPVTLSCSQTLNHNVMYWYQQKSSQAPKLLFHYYDKDFNNEADTPDNFQSRRPNTSFCFLDIRSPGLGDTAMYLCATSRATGGNTIYFGEGSWLTVV.

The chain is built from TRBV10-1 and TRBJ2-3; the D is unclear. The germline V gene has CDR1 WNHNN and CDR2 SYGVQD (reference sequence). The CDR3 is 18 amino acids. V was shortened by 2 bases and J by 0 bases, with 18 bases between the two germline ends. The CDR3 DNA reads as TGCGCCAGCAGTGAGGGTCCACCCCGAAACCCTAGCACAGATACGCAGTATTTT. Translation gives CASSEGPPRNPSTDTQYF.

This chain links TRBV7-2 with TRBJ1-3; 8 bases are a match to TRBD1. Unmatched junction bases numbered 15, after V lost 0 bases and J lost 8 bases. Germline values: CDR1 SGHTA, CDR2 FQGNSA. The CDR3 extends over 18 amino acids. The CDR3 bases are TGTGCCAGCAGCTTAGCAGGGCAGGGGGCGAGATGGGGAGACACCATATATTTT. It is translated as CASSLAGQGARWGDTIYF.

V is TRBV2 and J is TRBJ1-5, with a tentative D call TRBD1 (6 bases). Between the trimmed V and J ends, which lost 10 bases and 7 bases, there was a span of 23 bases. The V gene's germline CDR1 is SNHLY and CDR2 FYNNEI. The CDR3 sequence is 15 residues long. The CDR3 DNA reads TGTGCCACCCGAGCGGAGGGGGGGCGAGAGCAGCCCCAGCATTTT. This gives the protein CATRAEGGREQPQHF.

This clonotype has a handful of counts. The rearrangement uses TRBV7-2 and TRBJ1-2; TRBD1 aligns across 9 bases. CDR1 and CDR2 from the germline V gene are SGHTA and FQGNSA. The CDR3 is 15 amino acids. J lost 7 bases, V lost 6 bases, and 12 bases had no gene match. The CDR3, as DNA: TGTGCCAGCAGAACTACAGGGGGCGGAGGGGGTGGCTACACCTTC. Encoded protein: CASRTTGGGGGGYTF. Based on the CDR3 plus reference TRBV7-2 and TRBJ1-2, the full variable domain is GAGVSQSPSNKVTEKGKDVELRCDPISGHTALYWYRQSLGQGLEFLIYFQGNSAPDKSGLPSDRFSAERTGGSVSTLTIQRTQQEDSAVYLCASRTTGGGGGGYTFGSGTRLTVV.

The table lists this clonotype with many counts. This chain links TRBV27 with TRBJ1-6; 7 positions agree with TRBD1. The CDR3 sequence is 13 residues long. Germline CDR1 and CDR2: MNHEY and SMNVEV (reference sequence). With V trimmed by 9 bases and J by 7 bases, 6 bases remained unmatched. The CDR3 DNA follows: TGTGCCAGTTGGGACAGTTCAAATTCACCCCTCCACTTT. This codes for CASWDSSNSPLHF.

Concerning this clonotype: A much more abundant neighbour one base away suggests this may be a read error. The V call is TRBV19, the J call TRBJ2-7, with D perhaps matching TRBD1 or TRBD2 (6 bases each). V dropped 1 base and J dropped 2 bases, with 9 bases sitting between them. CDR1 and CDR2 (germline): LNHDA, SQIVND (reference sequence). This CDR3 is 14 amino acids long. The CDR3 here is CASSIGRGAYEQYF. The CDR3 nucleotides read TGTGCCAGTAGTATAGGAAGGGGGGCCTACGAGCAGTACTTC.

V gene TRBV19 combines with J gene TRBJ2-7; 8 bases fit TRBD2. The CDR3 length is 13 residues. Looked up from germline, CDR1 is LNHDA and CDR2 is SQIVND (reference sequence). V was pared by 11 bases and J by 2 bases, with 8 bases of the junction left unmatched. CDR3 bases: TGTGCCTGGAGCTCCGGGAGGGCCTACGAGCAGTACTTC. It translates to CAWSSGRAYEQYF.

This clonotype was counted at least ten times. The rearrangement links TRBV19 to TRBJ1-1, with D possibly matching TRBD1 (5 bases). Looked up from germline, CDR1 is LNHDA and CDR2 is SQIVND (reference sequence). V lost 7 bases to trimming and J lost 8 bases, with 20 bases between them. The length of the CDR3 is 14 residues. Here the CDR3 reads CASKSQVHGREAFF. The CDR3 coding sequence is TGTGCCAGTAAGTCACAGGTCCACGGTAGGGAAGCTTTCTTT.

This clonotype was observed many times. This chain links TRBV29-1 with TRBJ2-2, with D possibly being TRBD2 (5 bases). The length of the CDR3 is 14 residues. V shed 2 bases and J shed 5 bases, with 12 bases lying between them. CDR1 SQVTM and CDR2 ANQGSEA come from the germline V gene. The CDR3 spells CSVEISGRTGELFF. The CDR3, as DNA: TGCAGCGTTGAAATTAGTGGGAGAACCGGGGAGCTGTTTTTT.

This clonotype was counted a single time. CDR3 sequence: CASREGPDASLQETQYF. The DNA of the CDR3 is TGTGCCAGCAGGGAGGGACCAGATGCGTCACTACAAGAGACCCAGTACTTC. The chain is built from TRBV7-9 and TRBJ2-5; D might be TRBD2 (6 bases). Germline CDR1 and CDR2: SEHNR and FQNEAQ (reference sequence). V was pared by 6 bases and J by 2 bases, with 22 bases between. This CDR3 region has 17 residues.